A single sample gave rise to the 12 T cell receptor beta chains below, sequenced in a study of cytomegalovirus exposure and HLA in healthy donors. Vbeta (60) and Jbeta (13) primers were used in the PCR. The protocol was immunoSEQ multiplex PCR, while the TCRdb copy is restricted to in-frame clones and leaves out a portion. This repertoire includes around 160,000 clones. Sequencing was performed on PBMCs. These receptors were taken from a woman between 50 and 59 years old in good health and CMV-seronegative.

The chain recombines TRBV2 with TRBJ1-6; tentative D call: TRBD1 (5 bases). Deletions cut 2 bases from V and 7 bases from J, with 12 bases between. The CDR3 has 15 residues. CDR1 is SNHLY, CDR2 FYNNEI, per germline. The CDR3 DNA reads TGTGCCAGCAGTGAATTGATCGGGGGGAATTCACCCCTCCACTTT. Translation gives CASSELIGGNSPLHF.

J is TRBJ1-3 and V is TRBV5-1; D perhaps matches TRBD1 (6 bases). CDR3 length: 14 amino acids. V was pared by 5 bases and J by 5 bases, with 14 bases between. Germline-derived CDR1 and CDR2 are SGHRS and YFSETQ. CDR3 coding DNA: TGCGCCAGCAGGGACGGAGACAGGAGAAACACCATATATTTT. Translation gives CASRDGDRRNTIYF. The variable domain in full, with the rest retrieved from reference TRBV5-1 and TRBJ1-3, is KAGVTQTPRYLIKTRGQQVTLSCSPISGHRSVSWYQQTPGQGLQFLFEYFSETQRNKGNFPGRFSGRQFSNSRSEMNVSTLELGDSALYLCASRDGDRRNTIYFGEGSWLTVV.

The chain employs TRBV23-1 and TRBJ2-3, with D maybe TRBD1 (6 bases). TRBV23-1 is assigned to the ORF class and has an uncertain function. V gave up 2 bases and J gave up 0 bases, with 9 bases separating them. The CDR3 totals 15 residues. CDR3 nucleotide sequence: TGCGCCAGCAGTCAAACAGGGAGCAGCACAGATACGCAGTATTTT. Protein sequence: CASSQTGSSTDTQYF.

The CDR3, as DNA: TGTGCCAGCAGCTTTCAGGGGAGCGAGCAGTACTTC. Translated: CASSFQGSEQYF. The V gene is TRBV9, the J gene TRBJ2-5, with D maybe TRBD1 (6 bases). The end of the DNA fits TRBJ2-7 better, so the J call may be wrong. The CDR3 runs 12 residues. The germline V gene has CDR1 SGDLS and CDR2 YYNGEE.

The rearrangement joins TRBV18 to TRBJ1-6; D uncertain. Looked up from germline, CDR1 is KGHSH and CDR2 is LQKENI. Deletions cut 6 bases from V and 7 bases from J, with 19 bases between. The CDR3 is made up of 16 amino acids. The CDR3 sequence: CASSRGPAGGNSPLHF. The DNA for the CDR3 is TGTGCCAGCTCGCGGGGTCCGGCGGGAGGGAATTCACCCCTCCACTTT.

V is TRBV19 and J is TRBJ2-5, with TRBD1 matching 11 bases. The germline CDR1 and CDR2 sequences are LNHDA and SQIVND (reference sequence). V shed 5 bases, J shed 2 bases, and the junction held 4 bases outside the gene matches. The CDR3 is 15 amino acids. The CDR3 here is CASSPGQGVQETQYF. The CDR3 nucleotides are TGTGCCAGTAGTCCGGGACAGGGGGTGCAAGAGACCCAGTACTTC.

V gene TRBV30 combines with J gene TRBJ1-1, with a possible D match to TRBD1 (6 bases). CDR3 length: 13 amino acids. The germline V gene has CDR1 GTSNPN and CDR2 SVGIG (reference sequence). The V and J ends lost 3 bases and 3 bases respectively, with 11 bases between them. The CDR3 reads CAWRTDSHTEAFF. For the CDR3, the DNA is TGTGCCTGGAGAACGGACAGTCACACTGAAGCTTTCTTT.

The chain links TRBV15 to TRBJ1-5, with a possible D match to TRBD1 (5 bases). Trimming took 3 bases from V and 0 from J, leaving 6 bases between them. This CDR3 region has 14 residues. Germline V CDR1 and CDR2: LNHNV, YYDKDF (reference sequence). CDR3 coding DNA: TGTGCCACCAGCAGGGGGCTTAGCAATCAGCCCCAGCATTTT. Translation gives CATSRGLSNQPQHF.

Concerning this clone itself: Since no conserved phenylalanine or tryptophan closes the CDR3, a read error is the likely cause. The limits of the CDR3 on the DNA are not certain, so only TCRdb's listed CDR3 is given. The V gene is TRBV7-9, the J gene TRBJ2-3; the table's D call of TRBD2 was not tested on the DNA. The CDR3 sequence runs 12 residues, both termini included. Germline CDR1 and CDR2: SEHNR and FQNEAQ (reference sequence). The CDR3 sequence: CASSYEGSWSEL.

This chain links TRBV25-1 with TRBJ2-7; D not resolved. V was pared by 6 bases and J by 1 base, with 10 bases between. The CDR3 is made up of 13 amino acids. Per germline, CDR1 MGHDK and CDR2 SYGVNS. The CDR3 DNA reads TGTGCCAGCAGCGACTTCAATTCCTACGAGCAGTACTTC. Its protein is CASSDFNSYEQYF.

This sequence joins TRBV30 and TRBJ2-1; perhaps TRBD2 as D (5 bases). There are 13 residues in the CDR3. V lost 2 bases and J 5 bases, leaving 10 bases between the germline ends. Germline CDR1 GTSNPN, CDR2 SVGIG (reference sequence). The CDR3 DNA reads TGTGCCTGGAGTAAGCGGCGGGACAATGAGCAGTTCTTC. This encodes CAWSKRRDNEQFF.

In DNA, the CDR3 is TGCGCCAGCAGCTTGGATGAACTAGCGGGGGAGAACACCGGGGAGCTGTTTTTT. Residues: CASSLDELAGENTGELFF. The rearrangement joins TRBV5-1 to TRBJ2-2; 11 positions agree with TRBD2. The CDR3 length is 18 residues. The V and J ends lost 0 bases and 1 base, in that order; junction bases with no gene match: 5. Germline loops: CDR1 SGHRS, CDR2 YFSETQ.